The clone carrying this T cell receptor beta chain was detected once. The antigen is not known. The data belong to a study of graft-versus-host responses after intestinal transplantation. Turning to the study itself: Multivisceral, liver-intestinal, or isolated intestinal transplants were received by the recipients. Tacrolimus plus steroids were given to all recipients for 3 to 4 years, preceded by anti-thymocyte globulin induction.

Germline lookup yields CDR1 SGHDN and CDR2 FVKESK. The CDR3 extends over 16 amino acids. V dropped 4 bases and J dropped 0; count of bases not matched to a gene: 6. Libraries were prepared by immunoSEQ multiplex PCR; TCRdb keeps only in-frame clonotypes and omits some of them. Of about 82,000 clones in the sample, around 91% were seen once. Overall study results and limits: High graft-versus-host to host-versus-graft T cell clonal ratios marked allografts of patients with graft-donor macrochimerism. Present in recipient marrow, GvH clones included some that appeared first in ileum or blood.

The V call is TRBV14, the J call TRBJ2-1, with 7 bases that match TRBD2. This sequence originates from a human donor who received an intestinal transplant. The source material was unstimulated CD4+ T cells sorted from spleen or lymph node cells, sampled before intestinal transplant. The CDR3 spells CASSRDYSSSYNEQFF. CDR3 in DNA: TGTGCCAGCAGCCGGGACTACTCGAGCTCCTACAATGAGCAGTTCTTC.